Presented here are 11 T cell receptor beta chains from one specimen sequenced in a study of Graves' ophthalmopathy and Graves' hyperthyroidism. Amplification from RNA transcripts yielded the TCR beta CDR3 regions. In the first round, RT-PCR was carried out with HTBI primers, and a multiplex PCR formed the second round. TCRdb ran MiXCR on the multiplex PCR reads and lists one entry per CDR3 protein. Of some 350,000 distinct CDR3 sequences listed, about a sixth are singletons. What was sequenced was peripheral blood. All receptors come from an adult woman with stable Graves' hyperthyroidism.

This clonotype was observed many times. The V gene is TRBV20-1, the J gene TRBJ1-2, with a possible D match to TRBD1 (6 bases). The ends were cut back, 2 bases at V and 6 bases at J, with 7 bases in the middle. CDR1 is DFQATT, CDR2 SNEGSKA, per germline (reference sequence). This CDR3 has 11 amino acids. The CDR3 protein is CSARPGDGYTF. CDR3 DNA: TGCAGTGCTAGACCAGGGGATGGCTACACCTTC.

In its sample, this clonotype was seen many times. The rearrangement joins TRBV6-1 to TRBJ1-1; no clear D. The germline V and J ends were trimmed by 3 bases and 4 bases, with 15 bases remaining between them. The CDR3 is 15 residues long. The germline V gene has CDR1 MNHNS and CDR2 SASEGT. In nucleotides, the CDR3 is TGTGCCAGCAGTGATCGCGACGCCGTCCGCACTGAAGCTTTCTTT. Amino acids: CASSDRDAVRTEAFF.

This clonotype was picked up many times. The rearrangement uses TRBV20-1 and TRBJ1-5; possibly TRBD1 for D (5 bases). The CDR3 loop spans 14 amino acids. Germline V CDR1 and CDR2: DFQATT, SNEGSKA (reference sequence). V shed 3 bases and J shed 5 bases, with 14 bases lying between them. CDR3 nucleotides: TGCAGTGCTAGCACCGGGACTAGGGATCAGCCCCAGCATTTT. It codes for CSASTGTRDQPQHF.

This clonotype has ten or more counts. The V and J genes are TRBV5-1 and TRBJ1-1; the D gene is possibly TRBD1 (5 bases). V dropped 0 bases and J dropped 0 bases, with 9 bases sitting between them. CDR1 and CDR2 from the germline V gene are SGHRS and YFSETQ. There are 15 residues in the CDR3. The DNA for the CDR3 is TGCGCCAGCAGCTTGGGATGGGGGATGAACACTGAAGCTTTCTTT. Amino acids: CASSLGWGMNTEAFF.

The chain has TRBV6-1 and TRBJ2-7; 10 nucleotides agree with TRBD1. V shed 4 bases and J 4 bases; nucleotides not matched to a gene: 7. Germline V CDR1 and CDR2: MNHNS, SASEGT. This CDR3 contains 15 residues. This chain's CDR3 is CASSGTGGLLYEQYF. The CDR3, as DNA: TGTGCCAGCAGTGGGACAGGGGGTCTTTTGTACGAGCAGTACTTC.

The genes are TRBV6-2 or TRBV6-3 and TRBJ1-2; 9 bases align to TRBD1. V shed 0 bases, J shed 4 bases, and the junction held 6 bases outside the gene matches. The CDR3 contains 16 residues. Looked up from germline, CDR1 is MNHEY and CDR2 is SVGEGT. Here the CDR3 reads CASSYSIQGATYGYTF. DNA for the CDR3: TGTGCCAGCAGTTACTCGATACAGGGGGCCACCTATGGCTACACCTTC.

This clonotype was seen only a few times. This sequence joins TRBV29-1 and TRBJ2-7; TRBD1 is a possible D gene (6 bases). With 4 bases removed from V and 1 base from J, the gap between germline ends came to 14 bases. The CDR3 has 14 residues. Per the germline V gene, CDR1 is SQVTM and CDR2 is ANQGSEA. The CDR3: CSVVPSTGSYEQYF. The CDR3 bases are TGCAGCGTTGTACCCTCGACAGGTTCCTACGAGCAGTACTTC.

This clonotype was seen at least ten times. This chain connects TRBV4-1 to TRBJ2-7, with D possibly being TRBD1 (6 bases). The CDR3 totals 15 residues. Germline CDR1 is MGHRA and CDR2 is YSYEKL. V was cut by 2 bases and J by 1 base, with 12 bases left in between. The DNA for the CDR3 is TGCGCCAGCAGCCAACAATACACAGGGTCCTACGAGCAGTACTTC. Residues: CASSQQYTGSYEQYF.

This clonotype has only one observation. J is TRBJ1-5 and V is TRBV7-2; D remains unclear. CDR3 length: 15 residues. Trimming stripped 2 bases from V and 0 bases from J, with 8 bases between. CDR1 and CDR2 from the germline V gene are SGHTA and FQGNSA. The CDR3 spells CASSLMADSNQPQHF. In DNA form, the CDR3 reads TGTGCCAGCAGCTTAATGGCAGATAGCAATCAGCCCCAGCATTTT.

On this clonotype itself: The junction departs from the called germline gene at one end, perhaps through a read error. The CDR3 nucleotides read TGTGCCAGCAGTGATCCAACAGGGGGGGCCCCCTACGAGCAATACTTC. Translation gives CASSDPTGGAPYEQYF. The V and J genes are TRBV25-1 and TRBJ2-7, with TRBD1 as a possible D gene (8 bases). Germline CDR1 is MGHDK and CDR2 is SYGVNS. CDR3 size: 16 residues.

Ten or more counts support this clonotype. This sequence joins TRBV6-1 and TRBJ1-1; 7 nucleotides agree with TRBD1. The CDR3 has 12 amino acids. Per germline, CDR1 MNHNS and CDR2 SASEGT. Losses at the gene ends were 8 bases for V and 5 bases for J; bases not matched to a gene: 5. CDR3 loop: CASHRGGTEAFF. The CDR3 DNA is TGTGCCAGCCACAGGGGAGGAACTGAAGCTTTCTTT.